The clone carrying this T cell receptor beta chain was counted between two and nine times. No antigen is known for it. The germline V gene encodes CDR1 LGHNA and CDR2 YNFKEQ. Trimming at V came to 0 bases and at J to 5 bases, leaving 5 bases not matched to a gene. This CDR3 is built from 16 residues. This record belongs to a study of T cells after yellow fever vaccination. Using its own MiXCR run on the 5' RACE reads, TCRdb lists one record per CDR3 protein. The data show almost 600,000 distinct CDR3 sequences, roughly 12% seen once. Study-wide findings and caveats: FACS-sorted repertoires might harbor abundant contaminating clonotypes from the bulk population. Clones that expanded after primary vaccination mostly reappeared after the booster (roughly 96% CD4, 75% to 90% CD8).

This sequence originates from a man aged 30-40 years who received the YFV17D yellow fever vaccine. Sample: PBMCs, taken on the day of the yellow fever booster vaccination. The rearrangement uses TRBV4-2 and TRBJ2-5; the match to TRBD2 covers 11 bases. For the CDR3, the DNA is TGTGCCAGCAGCCAAGAACTAGCGGGGGACGTGGAGACCCAGTACTTC. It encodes CASSQELAGDVETQYF.